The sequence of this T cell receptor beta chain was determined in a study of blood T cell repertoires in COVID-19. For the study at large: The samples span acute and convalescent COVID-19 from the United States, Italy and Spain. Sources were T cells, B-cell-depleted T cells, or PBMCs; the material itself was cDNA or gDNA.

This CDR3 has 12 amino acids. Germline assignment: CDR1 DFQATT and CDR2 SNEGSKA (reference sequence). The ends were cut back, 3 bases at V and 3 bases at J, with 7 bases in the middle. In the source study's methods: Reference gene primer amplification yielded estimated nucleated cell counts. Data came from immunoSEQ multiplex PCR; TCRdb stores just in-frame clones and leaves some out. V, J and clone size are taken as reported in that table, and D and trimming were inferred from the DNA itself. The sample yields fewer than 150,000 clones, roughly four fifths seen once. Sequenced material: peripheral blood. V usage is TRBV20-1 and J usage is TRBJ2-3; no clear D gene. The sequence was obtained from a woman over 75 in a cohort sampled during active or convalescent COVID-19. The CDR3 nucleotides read TGCAGTGCTAGTCTAGAGACAGATACGCAGTATTTT. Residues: CSASLETDTQYF.